This T cell receptor (beta chain) derives from a study of T-cell reconstitution after alpha-beta-depleted transplantation in children (dated by TCRdb to the mid-2010s). Describing the broader study: T-cell immune reconstitution after TCRalphabeta/CD19-depleted allogeneic hematopoietic cell transplantation in children was quantitatively tracked in the study by means of TCR repertoire profiling.

At the junction V is shortened by 3 bases and J by 3 bases, with 11 bases in between. The CDR3 runs 14 residues from the cysteine to the phenylalanine. CDR3 DNA is the only sequence kept; it has 42 bases, read in frame from the first base. Overall study results and their limits: Over subsequent months, a decline in hyperexpanded clone frequencies was noted, and after one year, T-cell counts and TCRbeta diversity were mostly ascribed to newly produced T cells. Apparently early alphabetaT-cell count recovery about two months after transplant reportedly relied on only several hundred rapidly expanded clones derived from non-depleted graft cells. In some patients, high TCRbeta diversity at day 60 was attributed to recipient T cells and intrathymic progenitors that had survived conditioning.

This clonotype was seen a few times. No cognate antigen has been identified for it. No much larger clone exists at a distance of one base, and base qualities are not known. Libraries were constructed by PCR. Sequencing was carried out with an Illumina HiSeq 2500. TCR libraries were prepared with molecular barcoding, using unique molecular identifiers to normalize TCRbeta repertoire quantification. TCRdb ran its own pipeline on the public reads, namely fastp trimming at Q25 and MiXCR clone calling, and kept in-frame beta chains. Entries that share a CDR3 protein sequence are merged under the most common genes and DNA. The table for this sample lists about 420,000 distinct CDR3 sequences; around 15% of them were counted only once. The top ten clones comprise just under 30% of the sample. What the treatment or condition label conveys for this sample: allogeneic hematopoietic cell transplantation with graft depleted of TCRalphabeta T cells and CD19 B cells. Transplant recipients were children who received TCRalphabeta/CD19-depleted allogeneic hematopoietic cell grafts.

The specimen comprised PBMCs, mostly from graft donor cells, sampled 360 days after TCRalphabeta/CD19-depleted stem cell transplant. The V and J segments used are TRBV12-3 or TRBV12-4 and TRBJ2-5, with the D gene not confidently named. This receptor was identified in a boy younger than two who had a stem cell transplant for Wiskott-Aldrich syndrome, so the T cells may come from the graft donor. DNA sequence: TGTGCCAGCAGTTTTAGTGGCACCGAAGAGACCCAGTACTTC. It encodes CASSFSGTEETQYF.